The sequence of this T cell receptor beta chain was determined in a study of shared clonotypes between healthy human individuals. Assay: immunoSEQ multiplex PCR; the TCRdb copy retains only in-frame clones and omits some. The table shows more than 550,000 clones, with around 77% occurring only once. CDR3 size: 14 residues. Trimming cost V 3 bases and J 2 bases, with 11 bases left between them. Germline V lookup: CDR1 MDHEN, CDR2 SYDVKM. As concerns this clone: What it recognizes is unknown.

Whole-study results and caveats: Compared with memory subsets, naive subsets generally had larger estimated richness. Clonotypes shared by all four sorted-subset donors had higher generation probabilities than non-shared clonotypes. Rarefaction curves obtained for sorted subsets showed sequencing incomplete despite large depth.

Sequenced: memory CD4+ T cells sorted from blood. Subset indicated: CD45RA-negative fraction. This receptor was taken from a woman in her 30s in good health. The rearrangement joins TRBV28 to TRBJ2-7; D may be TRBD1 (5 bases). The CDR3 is CASSFRSRAYEQYF. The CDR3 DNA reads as TGTGCCAGCAGTTTTAGGTCCAGGGCCTACGAGCAGTACTTC.